This TCR beta chain was identified during a study of T cells after yellow fever vaccination. Study details: SMART-Seq v4 Ultra Low Input prepared libraries from low-cell fractions.

In germline, CDR1 is DFQATT, CDR2 SNEGSKA (reference sequence). The CDR3 runs 15 residues. Trimming took 0 bases from V and 6 from J, leaving 16 bases between them. In regard to this clonotype: Its cognate antigen is unknown.

Overall study results and limits: The CD4 and CD8 compartments had a small share of their clonotypes in common.

Synthesis of TCR cDNA relied on 5'RACE template switching, which attached a universal primer site and UMIs. Via MiXCR, TCRdb re-called the 5' RACE reads, giving one row per CDR3 protein. Found here are approximately 510,000 distinct CDR3 sequences, 20% to 25% of them singletons; the top ten hold roughly a sixth. The V gene is TRBV20-1, the J gene TRBJ2-3; D not certain. The sequencing used PBMCs, collected roughly 20 days after the first yellow fever vaccination. The sequence came from a man aged 18 to 30 who received the YFV17D yellow fever vaccine. The CDR3 bases are TGCAGTGCTAGAGATCGGCTTTCTCCCCCGGATACGCAGTATTTT. Translating gives CSARDRLSPPDTQYF.